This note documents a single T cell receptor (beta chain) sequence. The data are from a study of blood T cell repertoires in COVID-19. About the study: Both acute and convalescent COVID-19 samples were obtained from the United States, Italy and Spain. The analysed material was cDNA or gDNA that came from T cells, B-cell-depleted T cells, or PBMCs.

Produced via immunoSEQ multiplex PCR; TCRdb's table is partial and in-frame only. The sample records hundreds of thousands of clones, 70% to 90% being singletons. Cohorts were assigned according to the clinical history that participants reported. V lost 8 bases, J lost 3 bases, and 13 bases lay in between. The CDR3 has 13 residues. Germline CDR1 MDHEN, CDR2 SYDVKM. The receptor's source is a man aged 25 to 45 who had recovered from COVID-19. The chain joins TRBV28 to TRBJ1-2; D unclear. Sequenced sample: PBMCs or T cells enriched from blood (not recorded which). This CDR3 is CASLSRPYYGYTF. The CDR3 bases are TGTGCCAGCCTTAGCAGACCCTACTATGGCTACACCTTC.